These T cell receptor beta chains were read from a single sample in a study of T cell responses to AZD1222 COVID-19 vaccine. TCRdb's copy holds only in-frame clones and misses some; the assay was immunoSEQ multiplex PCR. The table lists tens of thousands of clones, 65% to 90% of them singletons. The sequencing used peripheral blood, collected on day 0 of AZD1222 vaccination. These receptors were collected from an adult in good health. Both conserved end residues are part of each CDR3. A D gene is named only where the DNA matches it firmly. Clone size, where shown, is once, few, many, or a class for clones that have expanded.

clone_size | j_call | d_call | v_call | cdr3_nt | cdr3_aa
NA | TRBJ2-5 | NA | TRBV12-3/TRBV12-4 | TGTGCCAGCAGTTCTCGGGGACAAGAGACCCAGTACTTC | CASSSRGQETQYF
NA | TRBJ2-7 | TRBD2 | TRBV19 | TGTGCCAGTAGTATCGGACTAGCAAGTGGCTACGAGCAGTACTTC | CASSIGLASGYEQYF
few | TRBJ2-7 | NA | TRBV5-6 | TGTGCCAGCAGCCTTGTTAGGGGCCAACTACGCGAGCAGTACTTC | CASSLVRGQLREQYF
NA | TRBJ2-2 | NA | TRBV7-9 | TGTGCCAGCAGCGGGACACCGAATACCGGGGAGCTGTTTTTT | CASSGTPNTGELFF
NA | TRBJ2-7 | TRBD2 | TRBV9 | TGTGCCAGCAGCGTAGCCTCGGGGGGTTCCTACGAGCAGTACTTC | CASSVASGGSYEQYF
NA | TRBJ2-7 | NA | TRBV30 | TGTGCCTGGAGTGTACCCGGGGCAAGTACCCACGAGCAGTACTTC | CAWSVPGASTHEQYF
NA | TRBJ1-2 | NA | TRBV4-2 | TGTGCCAGCAGCCAAGCAACTGAGGAAGACTACACCTTC | CASSQATEEDYTF
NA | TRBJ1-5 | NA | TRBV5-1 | TGCGCCAGCAGCGGCCGGGGACAAATGAGCAATCAGCCCCAGCATTTT | CASSGRGQMSNQPQHF
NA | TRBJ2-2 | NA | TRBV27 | TGTGCCAGCAGTCCCGGGACAACGAACACCGGGGAGCTGTTTTTT | CASSPGTTNTGELFF
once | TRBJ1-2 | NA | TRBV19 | TGTGCCAGTAGTCCCTTTGGAGGGGGGCACGGCTACACCTTC | CASSPFGGGHGYTF
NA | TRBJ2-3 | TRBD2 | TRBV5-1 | TGCGCCAGCACCCTAGCGGGGGCCACAGATACGCAGTATTTT | CASTLAGATDTQYF
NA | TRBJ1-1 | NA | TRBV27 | TGTGCCAGCAGTTTTAGGGGTGGGTACACTGAAGCTTTCTTT | CASSFRGGYTEAFF
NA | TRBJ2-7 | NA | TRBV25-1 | TGTGCCAGCAGTGTCAGTTCCTACGAGCAGTACTTC | CASSVSSYEQYF
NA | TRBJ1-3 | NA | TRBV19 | TGTGCCAGTAGTATAGGGTACCGGAGCACCATATATTTT | CASSIGYRSTIYF
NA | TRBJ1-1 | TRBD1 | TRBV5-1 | TGCGCCAGCAGATTTCAGGGGGCGGGCACTGAAGCTTTCTTT | CASRFQGAGTEAFF
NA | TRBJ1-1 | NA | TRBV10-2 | TGCGCCAGCAGTGGTGCGGGAGGGGGAAATGAAGCTTTCTTT | CASSGAGGGNEAFF
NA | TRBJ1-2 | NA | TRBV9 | TGTGCCAACAGCGTAACAGACCTCTATGGCTACACCTTC | CANSVTDLYGYTF
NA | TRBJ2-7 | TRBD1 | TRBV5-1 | TGCGCCAGCAACTCCGGGACAGGGAACGAGCAGTACTTC | CASNSGTGNEQYF
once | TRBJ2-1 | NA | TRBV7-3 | TGTGCCAGCAGCCCGGGGGCAGCAGCGGGTTTTTCCTACAATGAGCAGTTCTTC | CASSPGAAAGFSYNEQFF
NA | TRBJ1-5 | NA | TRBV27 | TGTGCCAGCAGTCTAGGGACAACGACCAATCAGCCCCAGCATTTT | CASSLGTTTNQPQHF
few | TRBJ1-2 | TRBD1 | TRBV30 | TGTGCCTGGACCGGGACAGGGGGCGCCCCGTCAGGAGGCTACACCTTC | CAWTGTGGAPSGGYTF
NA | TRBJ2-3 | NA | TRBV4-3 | TGCGCCAGCAGCCAGGGCGGGGGCCCCCGTGATACGCAGTATTTT | CASSQGGGPRDTQYF
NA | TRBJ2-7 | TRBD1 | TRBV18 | TGTGCCAGCTCAACGGGACAGGGCGAGCAGTACTTC | CASSTGQGEQYF
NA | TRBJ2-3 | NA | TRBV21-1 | TGTGCCAGCATCGAGGGTGAGCGGGGGGGTGTCGATACGCAGTATTTT | CASIEGERGGVDTQYF